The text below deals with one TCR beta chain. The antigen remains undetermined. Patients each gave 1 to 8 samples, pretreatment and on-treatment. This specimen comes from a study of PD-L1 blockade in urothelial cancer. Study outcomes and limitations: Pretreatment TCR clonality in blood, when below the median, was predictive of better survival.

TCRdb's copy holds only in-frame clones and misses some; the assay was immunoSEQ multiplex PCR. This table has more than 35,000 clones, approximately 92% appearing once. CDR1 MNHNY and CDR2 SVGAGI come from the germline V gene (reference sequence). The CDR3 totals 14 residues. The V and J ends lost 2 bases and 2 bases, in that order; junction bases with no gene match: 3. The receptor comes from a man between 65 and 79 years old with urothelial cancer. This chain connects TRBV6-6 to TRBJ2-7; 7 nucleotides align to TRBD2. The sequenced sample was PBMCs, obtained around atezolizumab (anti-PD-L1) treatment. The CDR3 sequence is CASSYRRGAYEQYF. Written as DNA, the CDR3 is TGTGCCAGCAGTTACCGACGGGGGGCCTACGAGCAGTACTTC.